The clone carrying this T cell receptor (beta chain) appeared many times. Its antigen is still unknown. This sample is part of a study of beta chain features in type 1 diabetes. Since all of the isolated RNA was reverse transcribed, expressed TCRB transcripts were what got sequenced. Measured with immunoSEQ multiplex PCR; TCRdb has only the in-frame clones, and not every one. The sample lists under 250,000 clones; 9.5% to 13% were seen once. CDR1 MNHEY and CDR2 SMNVEV come from the germline V gene (reference sequence). This CDR3 contains 13 residues. V dropped 8 bases and J dropped 7 bases, with 15 bases sitting between them. Regarding the study as a whole: Cells with high TCR expression could be over-represented by cDNA sequencing. A moderate, significant TCRB CDR3 shortening appeared in type 1 diabetes across four CD4+ subsets.

The sequenced material came from central memory CD4+ T cells from blood. The chain recombines TRBV27 with TRBJ1-5, with D possibly matching TRBD1 (6 bases). This sequence was found in a young man in good health. Here the CDR3 reads CASGEQGRQPQHF. CDR3 bases: TGTGCCAGCGGGGAACAGGGACGACAGCCCCAGCATTTT.